This T cell receptor beta chain came from a study of OX40 agonist ivuxolimab in advanced cancers. Study in general: An agonistic anti-OX40 (CD134) antibody, ivuxolimab, was used to treat the patients. Antecedent anti-PD-1, anti-PD-L1 or anti-CTLA-4 therapy was permissible, with 30% to 50% having received some. Findings and limits, study-wide: On average, CD8+ T cells had more expanded clones than CD4+.

Some clones are missing from TCRdb's copy, which holds only in-frame ones; the method was immunoSEQ multiplex PCR. The table shows about 80,000 clones, with 80% to 90% occurring only once. For this clone: Its specificity is unknown.

V was cut by 6 bases and J by 0 bases, with 12 bases left in between. Germline loops: CDR1 MNHEY, CDR2 SVGAGI. This CDR3 comprises 15 residues. The material sequenced was CD4+ or CD8+ T cells sorted from blood, taken in a trial of the OX40 agonist ivuxolimab. This receptor was taken from an adult with an advanced solid tumor such as melanoma, head and neck, liver or kidney cancer. This chain joins TRBV6-5 and TRBJ1-5; D not resolved. This chain's CDR3 is CASSPGSYSNQPQHF. The DNA for the CDR3 is TGTGCCAGCAGCCCCGGCAGCTATAGCAATCAGCCCCAGCATTTT.